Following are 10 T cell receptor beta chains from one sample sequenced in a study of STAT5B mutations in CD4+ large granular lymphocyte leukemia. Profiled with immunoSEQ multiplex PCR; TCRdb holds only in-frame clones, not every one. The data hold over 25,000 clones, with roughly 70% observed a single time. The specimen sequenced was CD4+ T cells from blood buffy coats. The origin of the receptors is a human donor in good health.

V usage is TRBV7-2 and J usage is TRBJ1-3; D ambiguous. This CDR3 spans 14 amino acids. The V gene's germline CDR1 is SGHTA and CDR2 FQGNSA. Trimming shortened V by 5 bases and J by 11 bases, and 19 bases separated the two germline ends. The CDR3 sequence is CASSPFPMPTAIYF. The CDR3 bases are TGTGCCAGCAGCCCCTTCCCTATGCCTACGGCCATATATTTT.

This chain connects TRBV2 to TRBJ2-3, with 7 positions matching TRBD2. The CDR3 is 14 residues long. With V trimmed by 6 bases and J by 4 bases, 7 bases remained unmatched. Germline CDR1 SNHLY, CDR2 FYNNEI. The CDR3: CASSRRGDADTQYF. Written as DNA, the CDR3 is TGTGCCAGCAGCCGACGGGGGGACGCAGATACGCAGTATTTT.

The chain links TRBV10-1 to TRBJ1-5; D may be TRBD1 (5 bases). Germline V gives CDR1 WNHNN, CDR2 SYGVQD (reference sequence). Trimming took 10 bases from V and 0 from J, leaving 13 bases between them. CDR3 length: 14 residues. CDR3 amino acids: CAIGPGDSNQPQHF. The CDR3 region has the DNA TGCGCCATCGGGCCGGGGGATAGCAATCAGCCCCAGCATTTT.

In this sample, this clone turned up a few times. The CDR3 reads CASSPQGDQPQHF. In DNA, the CDR3 is TGTGCCAGCTCACCACAGGGGGATCAGCCCCAGCATTTT. The rearrangement uses TRBV18 and TRBJ1-5; tentative D call: TRBD1 (6 bases). Germline CDR1 and CDR2: KGHSH and LQKENI. The CDR3 loop spans 13 amino acids. Trimming cost V 1 base and J 5 bases, with 6 bases left between them.

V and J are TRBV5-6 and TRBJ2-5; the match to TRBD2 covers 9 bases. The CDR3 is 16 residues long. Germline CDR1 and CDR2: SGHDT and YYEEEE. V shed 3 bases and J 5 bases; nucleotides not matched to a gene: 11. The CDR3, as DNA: TGTGCCAGCAGCTCACTGGAGCGGGGGGCCGAGGAGACCCAGTACTTC. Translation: CASSSLERGAEETQYF.

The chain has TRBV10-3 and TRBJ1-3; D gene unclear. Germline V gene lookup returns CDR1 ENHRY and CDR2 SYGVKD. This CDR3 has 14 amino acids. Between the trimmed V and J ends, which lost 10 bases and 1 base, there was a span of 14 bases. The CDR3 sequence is CATRATLSGNTIYF. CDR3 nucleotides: TGTGCCACCCGGGCTACGCTTTCTGGAAACACCATATATTTT.

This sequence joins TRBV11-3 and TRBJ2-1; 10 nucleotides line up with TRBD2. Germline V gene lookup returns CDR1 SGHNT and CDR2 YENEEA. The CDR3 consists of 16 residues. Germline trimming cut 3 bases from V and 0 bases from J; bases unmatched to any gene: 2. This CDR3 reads CASSFTSGVSYNEQFF. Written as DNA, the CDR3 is TGTGCCAGCAGCTTTACTAGCGGGGTCTCCTACAATGAGCAGTTCTTC.

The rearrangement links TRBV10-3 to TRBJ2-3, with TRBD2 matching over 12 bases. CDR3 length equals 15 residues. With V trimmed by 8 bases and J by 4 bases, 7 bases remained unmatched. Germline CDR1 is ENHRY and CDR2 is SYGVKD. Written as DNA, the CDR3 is TGTGCCATCGCCCGAACTAGCGGGGGGTCAGATACGCAGTATTTT. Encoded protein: CAIARTSGGSDTQYF.

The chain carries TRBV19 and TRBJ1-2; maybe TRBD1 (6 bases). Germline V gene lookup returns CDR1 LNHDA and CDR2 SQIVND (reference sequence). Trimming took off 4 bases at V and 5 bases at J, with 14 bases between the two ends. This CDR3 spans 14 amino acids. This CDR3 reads CASSTTQGPYGYTF. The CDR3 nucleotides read TGTGCCAGTAGTACAACACAGGGACCGTATGGCTACACCTTC.

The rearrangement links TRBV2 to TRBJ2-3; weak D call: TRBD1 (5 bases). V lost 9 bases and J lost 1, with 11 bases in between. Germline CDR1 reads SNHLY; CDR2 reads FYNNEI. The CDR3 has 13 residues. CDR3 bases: TGTGCCAGGGCGGTAGGGGGCACAGATACGCAGTATTTT. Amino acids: CARAVGGTDTQYF.